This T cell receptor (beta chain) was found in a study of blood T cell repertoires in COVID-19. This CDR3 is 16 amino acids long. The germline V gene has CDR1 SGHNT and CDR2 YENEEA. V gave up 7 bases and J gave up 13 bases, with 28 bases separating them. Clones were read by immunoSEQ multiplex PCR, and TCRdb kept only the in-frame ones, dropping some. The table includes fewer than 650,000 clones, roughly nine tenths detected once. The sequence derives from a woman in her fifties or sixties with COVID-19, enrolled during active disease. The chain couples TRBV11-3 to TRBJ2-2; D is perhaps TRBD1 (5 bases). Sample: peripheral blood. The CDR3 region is CASNGDSDPIYSGLFF. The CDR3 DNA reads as TGTGCCAGCAATGGCGACAGCGATCCGATTTATAGTGGGCTGTTTTTT. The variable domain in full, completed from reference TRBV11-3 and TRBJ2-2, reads EAGVVQSPRYKIIEKKQPVAFWCNPISGHNTLYWYLQNLGQGPELLIRYENEEAVDDSQLPKDRFSAERLKGVDSTLKIQPAELGDSAVYLCASNGDSDPIYSGLFFGEGSRLTVL.